The sequence of this T cell receptor (beta chain) was determined in a study of cytomegalovirus exposure and HLA in healthy donors. Findings and limits, study-wide: The tendency of first-cohort TCR clusters to co-occur in the 100 to 150 validation repertoires was identified by a subsequent analysis.

The CDR3 is 12 amino acids. The V and J ends lost 8 bases and 3 bases respectively, with 9 bases between them. From germline, CDR1 is SNHLY and CDR2 FYNNEI. Remarks on this clone: Antigen: not known.

Repertoires were generated with immunoSEQ multiplex PCR, while TCRdb's copy carries only in-frame clones and drops some. The data hold over 200,000 clones, with about 91% observed a single time. The V gene is TRBV2, the J gene TRBJ2-3; possibly TRBD1 for D (6 bases). The material sequenced was PBMCs. The sequence came from a woman younger than 35 in good health and CMV-seronegative. CDR3 DNA: TGTGCCAGCCGGACAGATACAGATACGCAGTATTTT. Its protein product is CASRTDTDTQYF.